This T cell receptor beta chain was documented in a study of shared clonotypes between healthy human individuals (dated by TCRdb to 2020 to 2022). Regarding the research as a whole: A few men and a couple of women, aged 18 to 49 years, made up the cohort. Between about 0.8 and 9.5 billion PBMCs per donor were obtained by leukapheresis. To increase sequencing depth and limit assay-specific biases, TCR repertoire library preparation and sequencing were carried out by different laboratories using diverse techniques. For each donor, CD4 naive and CD4 memory were each run on three plates, CD8 naive on two plates, and CD8 memory on one plate. The study deeply sequenced blood TCR repertoires of five healthy adults to estimate repertoire size and the extent of clonotype sharing between individuals.

General study outcomes and caveats: Sampling was limited to blood, and TCR repertoires in tissue likely differ from TCR repertoires in blood. Because the study included only a small number of donors, the genetic and exposure-history diversity represented was limited. Naive subsets generally had larger estimated clonotype richness than memory subsets. Incomplete sequencing was indicated by rarefaction of sorted-subset datasets, despite the large sequencing depth. Based on pairwise subsampling, the degree of clonotype sharing among donors was expected to be affected by sequencing depth. About 5% of naive CD4, around 3.5% of naive CD8, around 2.3% of memory CD4, and more than 0.35% of memory CD8 clonotypes were shared across several donors. Compared with non-shared clonotypes, the clonotypes found in all four sorted-subset donors had higher generation probabilities.

CD8 naive samples were CD45RO-negative cells positively selected for CCR7, giving a CD45RA+CCR7+ population that excluded TemRA cells. The donors were healthy, HIV-negative adults with no recently reported acute infections or vaccinations. Every donor was a Caucasian adult residing in Nashville, Tennessee, USA. Blood was obtained by leukapheresis, after which PBMCs were separated by Ficoll-Histopaque density gradient centrifugation and cryopreserved in liquid nitrogen vapor phase. Analytical flow cytometry was used to check the purity and quantity of every magnetically sorted T cell population. From each sorted fraction, genomic DNA was isolated and quantified by UV absorbance on a Nanodrop 2000c. About this clone: Its antigen remains undetermined. Base qualities are not recorded, but no much larger clone differs from it by a single base.

Using the deep immunoSEQ assay, multiplex PCR amplified TCR CDR3 regions from genomic DNA. Extracted genomic DNA from each cell subset was distributed evenly across all wells of several immunoSEQ 96-well plates, and each plate was treated as a replicate. Each replicate PCR for sorted subsets received around 200 ng genomic DNA, equal to about 30,000 T cell genomes. The purified libraries were quantified using a Qubit 3.0 fluorometer, sized with a Bioanalyzer 2100, and then quantified again using the KAPA Library Quantification kit. A separate single-read 150-cycle Illumina NextSeq 550 flow cell was used to sequence each immunoSEQ 96-well plate. Processing in the source paper ran as follows. Because the immunoSEQ output held only junctional sequences and lacked quality scores, the filtering could not match the filtering applied to full-length reads. Sequences were annotated with PyIR, a Python wrapper for IgBLAST v1.9, using IMGT germline references to assign V/J genes and CDR3. Reads were filtered out if the reads had weak V/J assignments (E-value above 1e-6), no CDR3, stop codons, out-of-frame junctions, or ambiguous translated residues. A V3J clonotype was defined by an identical inferred V gene, J gene, and CDR3 amino acid sequence. Percentage overlap between repertoires was calculated by dividing the number of shared unique clonotypes by the size of the smaller repertoire. Richness of each repertoire was evaluated using RTK rarefaction, the Chao1 estimator, and Recon v2.1 estimates of unobserved clonotypes. For all TCRbeta clonotypes obtained by the gDNA method from a handful of donors, generation probabilities were computed with OLGA. Imported from immuneACCESS, the table was reduced by TCRdb to in-frame sequences with V and J called. These copies leave out some clones; in studies compared against another copy, an unresolved V gene accounts for under half, and the cause of the remainder is not known. The V and J calls and clone size are taken from that table; D and trimming were inferred from the DNA. The sample table records more than 2 million clones; about 95% of these occur just once. The ten largest clones capture 1% to 1.3% of the sample.

The sequenced sample was naive CD8+ T cells sorted from blood. The cell subset or site label for this specimen denotes: CD45RA+CCR7+. The clonotype was recovered from a man younger than 35 in good health.

The sequenced DNA is TGCGCCAGCAGCCAAGCGGAAGAGGGGCCATCAAATGAAAAACTGTTTTTT. This yields the protein CASSQAEEGPSNEKLFF. The rearranged segments are TRBV4-1 and TRBJ1-4; the D segment could be TRBD1, given 5 matching bases. The CDR3 covers 17 residues, taking in both the cysteine and the phenylalanine. This entry keeps only the CDR3 DNA: 51 bases, framed from base 1. The germline V gene encodes CDR1 MGHRA and CDR2 YSYEKL. Relative to germline, V is 1 base shorter and J is 5 bases shorter, with 17 bases between their ends.